Below, 27 T cell receptor beta chains from the same sample are listed, as sequenced in a study of response to subunit inactivated influenza vaccine. TCRdb reprocessed the RT-PCR reads via MiXCR and lists one record per CDR3 protein. The repertoire holds more than 550,000 distinct CDR3 sequences, with about 10% as singletons. This specimen consisted of PBMCs from blood, obtained on the day of vaccination. The receptors were sampled from a man aged 45-65 years who received an inactivated influenza vaccine.

CDR3 in DNA: TGTGCCAGCAGTTATGTCGGCGGGAGGACTGAGCAGTTCTTC. It specifies CASSYVGGRTEQFF. The chain has TRBV6-2 or TRBV6-3 and TRBJ2-1; 8 bases are shared with TRBD2. Germline trimming cut 3 bases from V and 9 bases from J; bases unmatched to any gene: 7. Germline CDR1 MNHEY, CDR2 SVGEGT. This CDR3 is 14 amino acids long.

This chain links TRBV6-1 with TRBJ2-7; weak D call: TRBD2 (6 bases). Trimming shortened V by 6 bases and J by 7 bases, and 16 bases separated the two germline ends. Germline loops: CDR1 MNHNS, CDR2 SASEGT. This CDR3 is 13 amino acids long. CDR3 loop: CASSARRGREQYF. In DNA form, the CDR3 reads TGTGCCAGCAGCGCGCGACGGGGGAGGGAGCAGTACTTC.

This clonotype was detected ten times or more. The CDR3 reads CASSQDPGSRKTQYF. CDR3 sequence (DNA): TGTGCCAGCAGCCAAGATCCCGGGAGTCGAAAGACCCAGTACTTC. V is TRBV14 and J is TRBJ2-5; the D gene is possibly TRBD2 (6 bases). In germline, CDR1 is SGHDN, CDR2 FVKESK. This CDR3 has 15 amino acids. Between the trimmed V and J ends, which lost 0 bases and 6 bases, there was a span of 14 bases.

V usage is TRBV20-1 and J usage is TRBJ2-7; TRBD2 matches at 12 bases. V dropped 6 bases and J dropped 0; count of bases not matched to a gene: 6. Germline V gene lookup returns CDR1 DFQATT and CDR2 SNEGSKA (reference sequence). The CDR3 totals 15 residues. The CDR3 spells CSAVGLAGSSYEQYF. The CDR3 DNA sequence: TGCAGTGCCGTTGGACTAGCGGGGAGCTCCTACGAGCAGTACTTC.

This clonotype came up many times. The chain uses TRBV12-3 or TRBV12-4 and TRBJ2-3; TRBD2 aligns across 14 bases. The junction had 6 bases not matched to a gene; V was cut back by 6 bases and J by 4 bases. This CDR3 contains 16 residues. CDR3 DNA sequence: TGTGCCAGCAGCCCCGGGACTAGCGGGAGTGCAGATACGCAGTATTTT. Amino acids: CASSPGTSGSADTQYF.

This clonotype was seen only a few times. This CDR3 is CASSPALGGRTDTQYF. The CDR3 bases are TGCGCCAGCAGCCCAGCCTTGGGGGGACGCACAGATACGCAGTATTTT. The chain employs TRBV5-1 and TRBJ2-3; a weak D match, TRBD2 (6 bases). There are 16 residues in the CDR3. Trimming removed 4 bases from V and 1 base from J, with 16 bases in between. CDR1 SGHRS and CDR2 YFSETQ come from the germline V gene.

The CDR3 is CATSRDKWSPAAEQYF. As DNA, the CDR3 is TGTGCCACCAGCAGAGACAAGTGGTCTCCCGCAGCCGAGCAGTACTTC. The J gene is TRBJ2-7, the V gene TRBV15; no firm D call. Deletions cut 0 bases from V and 6 bases from J, with 18 bases between. Germline assignment: CDR1 LNHNV and CDR2 YYDKDF (reference sequence). The CDR3 covers 16 residues.

This chain joins TRBV7-2 and TRBJ1-1; 9 positions agree with TRBD1. Trimming at V came to 4 bases and at J to 6 bases, leaving 9 bases not matched to a gene. Germline V lookup: CDR1 SGHTA, CDR2 FQGNSA. This CDR3 contains 15 residues. The CDR3 here is CASSYTGGAGSEAFF. The DNA of the CDR3 is TGTGCCAGCAGCTATACAGGGGGCGCCGGGTCTGAAGCTTTCTTT.

This clonotype has just a few counts. CDR3 protein: CASSQTTVITGELFF. CDR3 DNA: TGTGCCAGCAGCCAGACGACAGTAATAACCGGGGAGCTGTTTTTT. The chain links TRBV3-1 to TRBJ2-2; possible D gene TRBD1, 5 bases. Trimming took 3 bases from V and 5 from J, leaving 13 bases between them. The CDR3 is made up of 15 amino acids. Germline V CDR1 and CDR2: LGHDT, YNNKEL (reference sequence). Filled out from reference TRBV3-1 and TRBJ2-2, the complete variable domain reads DTAVSQTPKYLVTQMGNDKSIKCEQNLGHDTMYWYKQDSKKFLKIMFSYNNKELIINETVPNRFSPKSPDKAHLNLHINSLELGDSAVYFCASSQTTVITGELFFGEGSRLTVL.

This chain connects TRBV6-1 to TRBJ2-3; 9 positions match TRBD1. The CDR3 runs to 16 residues. Germline CDR1 MNHNS, CDR2 SASEGT. Trimming removed 6 bases from V and 0 bases from J; junction bases left unmatched: 7. For the CDR3, the DNA is TGTGCCAGCAGCCGGACAGGGGAAGGAAGCACAGATACGCAGTATTTT. Protein product: CASSRTGEGSTDTQYF.

Only a few counts were recorded for this clonotype. V gene TRBV7-9 combines with J gene TRBJ1-5; 9 nucleotides align to TRBD1. Looked up from germline, CDR1 is SEHNR and CDR2 is FQNEAQ (reference sequence). The CDR3 consists of 16 residues. Trimming took 5 bases from V and 2 from J; bases not matched to a gene: 7. For the CDR3, the DNA is TGTGCCAGCAGCACCGGGACAGGGCAGGGCAATCAGCCCCAGCATTTT. Protein product: CASSTGTGQGNQPQHF.

This clonotype turned up a few times. V gene TRBV20-1 combines with J gene TRBJ2-3; 11 nucleotides align to TRBD2. The junction had 8 bases not matched to a gene; V was cut back by 2 bases and J by 4 bases. The germline V gene has CDR1 DFQATT and CDR2 SNEGSKA (reference sequence). The CDR3 is made up of 16 amino acids. CDR3: CSARPRSGRAPDTQYF. CDR3 nucleotide sequence: TGCAGTGCTAGACCCCGTAGCGGGAGGGCCCCAGATACGCAGTATTTT.

This clonotype was detected ten times or more. The rearrangement uses TRBV29-1 and TRBJ2-1; TRBD2 agrees at 8 bases. The germline V gene has CDR1 SQVTM and CDR2 ANQGSEA. The CDR3 totals 15 residues. With V trimmed by 3 bases and J by 6 bases, 10 bases remained unmatched. The chain's CDR3 is CSVDSRVLAGNEQFF. The CDR3 region has the DNA TGCAGCGTTGATTCTAGAGTGCTAGCGGGCAATGAGCAGTTCTTC.

V gene TRBV20-1 combines with J gene TRBJ2-1; D is unclear. V lost 3 bases and J 5 bases, leaving 8 bases between the germline ends. CDR3 length equals 12 residues. Per the germline V gene, CDR1 is DFQATT and CDR2 is SNEGSKA (reference sequence). The CDR3 region has the DNA TGCAGTGCTAGCCTCAGTAACAATGAGCAGTTCTTC. This encodes CSASLSNNEQFF.

This sequence joins TRBV19 and TRBJ2-1; D not certain. Germline loops: CDR1 LNHDA, CDR2 SQIVND (reference sequence). CDR3 length equals 14 residues. V was pared by 6 bases and J by 5 bases, with 14 bases between. The CDR3 here is CASRSPATNNEQFF. In DNA, the CDR3 is TGTGCCAGTAGGTCGCCAGCGACCAACAATGAGCAGTTCTTC.

Only a few counts were recorded for this clonotype. The V gene is TRBV3-1, the J gene TRBJ2-7; 9 nucleotides agree with TRBD2. The V segment lost 6 bases and the J segment 4 bases; nucleotides outside the gene matches: 7. This CDR3 has 14 residues. Germline CDR1 is LGHDT and CDR2 is YNNKEL (reference sequence). CDR3: CASRHSGSLYEQYF. For the CDR3, the DNA is TGTGCCAGCAGACATAGCGGGAGTTTATACGAGCAGTACTTC.

The chain combines TRBV6-6 with TRBJ2-7; TRBD1 aligns across 8 bases. With 6 bases clipped from V and 5 bases from J, the junction kept 6 bases outside the gene matches. This CDR3 is built from 13 residues. Germline V gene lookup returns CDR1 MNHNY and CDR2 SVGAGI (reference sequence). The CDR3 DNA reads TGTGCCAGCAGCCAGACAGGGGTACACGAGCAGTACTTC. Translating gives CASSQTGVHEQYF.

This clonotype was recorded a few times. This rearrangement joins TRBV20-1 to TRBJ2-3; 9 bases line up with TRBD2. Per germline, CDR1 DFQATT and CDR2 SNEGSKA (reference sequence). The trim removed 2 bases at V and 3 bases at J, leaving 12 bases unmatched. This CDR3 is built from 17 residues. CDR3 DNA sequence: TGCAGTGCTAGACGAGGCGGGAGGGCCCCTAGGACAGATACGCAGTATTTT. Translated, it gives CSARRGGRAPRTDTQYF.

This clonotype showed up just a few times. V is TRBV10-1 and J is TRBJ2-2, with 7 bases fitting TRBD1. Per the germline V gene, CDR1 is WNHNN and CDR2 is SYGVQD (reference sequence). The length of the CDR3 is 16 residues. V lost 0 bases to trimming and J lost 6 bases; unmatched junction nucleotides: 7. CDR3 DNA: TGCGCCAGCAGTGAGTCGACAGGGTTGGTTCCCGGGGAGCTGTTTTTT. Translated, it gives CASSESTGLVPGELFF.

This clonotype has just a few counts. The chain has TRBV27 and TRBJ2-3, with D perhaps matching TRBD1 or TRBD2 (6 bases each). In germline, CDR1 is MNHEY, CDR2 SMNVEV (reference sequence). With 7 bases removed from V and 5 bases from J, the gap between germline ends came to 25 bases. The CDR3 has 17 amino acids. The CDR3 loop reads CASTPLTGRGGRDTQYF. In DNA form, the CDR3 reads TGTGCCAGCACTCCCCTGACAGGCCGAGGGGGGAGAGATACGCAGTATTTT.

This clonotype was recorded a few times. This rearrangement joins TRBV11-2 to TRBJ2-3, with 7 nucleotides matching TRBD1. This CDR3 has 18 residues. Germline assignment: CDR1 SGHAT and CDR2 FQNNGV. The ends lost 5 bases at V and 0 bases at J; junction bases unmatched: 14. The chain's CDR3 is CASSPTHSGGPSTDTQYF. CDR3 nucleotide sequence: TGTGCCAGCAGCCCGACTCACTCAGGGGGTCCTAGCACAGATACGCAGTATTTT.

This chain joins TRBV4-3 and TRBJ2-7; D possibly corresponds to TRBD2 (6 bases). V was trimmed by 1 base and J by 5 bases, leaving 15 bases between them. CDR3 length: 15 residues. Germline CDR1 is LGHNA and CDR2 is YSLEER. CDR3 in amino acids: CASSQGAGKSNEQYF. In DNA, the CDR3 is TGCGCCAGCAGCCAAGGCGCGGGGAAATCGAACGAGCAGTACTTC.

This chain joins TRBV29-1 and TRBJ2-7; perhaps D is TRBD1 or TRBD2 (5 bases each). V was shortened by 0 bases and J by 2 bases, with 14 bases between the two germline ends. This CDR3 has 15 amino acids. CDR1 and CDR2 from the germline V gene are SQVTM and ANQGSEA. The CDR3 DNA is TGCAGCGTTGAAGATCGGGGTGGGGGAACCTACGAGCAGTACTTC. Its protein is CSVEDRGGGTYEQYF.

The V and J genes are TRBV5-5 and TRBJ2-5; D uncertain. V was cut by 2 bases and J by 2 bases, with 10 bases left in between. This CDR3 comprises 14 residues. Germline V lookup: CDR1 SGHKS, CDR2 YYEKEE (reference sequence). As DNA, the CDR3 is TGTGCCAGCAGCTTCCTTGGCCTTCAAGAGACCCAGTACTTC. Its protein product is CASSFLGLQETQYF.

V gene TRBV7-3 combines with J gene TRBJ2-2; D remains ambiguous. V gave up 5 bases and J gave up 1 base, with 8 bases separating them. The CDR3 spans 14 residues. Germline loops: CDR1 SGHTA, CDR2 FQGTGA. The CDR3, as DNA: TGTGCCAGCAGCCCGACAAAGAACACCGGGGAGCTGTTTTTT. As protein: CASSPTKNTGELFF.

The chain is built from TRBV27 and TRBJ2-6; 9 nucleotides line up with TRBD2. CDR1 is MNHEY and CDR2 is SMNVEV in the germline V gene (reference sequence). The CDR3 totals 19 residues. Trimming took 2 bases from V and 2 from J; bases not matched to a gene: 10. CDR3 nucleotides: TGTGCCAGCAGTTTAAGGATTTGGGCGGGGGGGCCTGGGGCCAACGTCCTGACTTTC. It is translated as CASSLRIWAGGPGANVLTF.

The genes are TRBV4-3 and TRBJ1-5, with D possibly being TRBD1 (6 bases). With 0 bases removed from V and 6 bases from J, the gap between germline ends came to 18 bases. CDR1 LGHNA and CDR2 YSLEER come from the germline V gene. The CDR3 extends over 17 amino acids. CDR3 nucleotides: TGCGCCAGCAGCCAAGAATGGGTGAGGGGGTCCACTCAGCCCCAGCATTTT. This encodes CASSQEWVRGSTQPQHF.